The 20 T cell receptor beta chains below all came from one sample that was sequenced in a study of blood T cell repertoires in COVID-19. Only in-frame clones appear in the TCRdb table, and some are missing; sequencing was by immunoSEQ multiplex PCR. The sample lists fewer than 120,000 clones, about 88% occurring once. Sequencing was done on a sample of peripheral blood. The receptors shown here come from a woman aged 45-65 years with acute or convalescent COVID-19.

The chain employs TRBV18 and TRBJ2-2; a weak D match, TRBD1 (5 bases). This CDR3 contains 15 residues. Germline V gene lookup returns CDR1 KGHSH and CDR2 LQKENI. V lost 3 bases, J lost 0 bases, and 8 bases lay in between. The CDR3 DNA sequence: TGTGCCAGCTCACCGGACACAACGAACACCGGGGAGCTGTTTTTT. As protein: CASSPDTTNTGELFF.

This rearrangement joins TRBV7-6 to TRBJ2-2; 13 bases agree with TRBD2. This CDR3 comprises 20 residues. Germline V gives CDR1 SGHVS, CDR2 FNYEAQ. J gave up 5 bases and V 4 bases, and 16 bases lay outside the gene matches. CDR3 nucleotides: TGTGCCAGCAGCTCTTCTCCTCTCGCACTAGCGGGAGGGCCGACCGGGGAGCTGTTTTTT. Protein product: CASSSSPLALAGGPTGELFF.

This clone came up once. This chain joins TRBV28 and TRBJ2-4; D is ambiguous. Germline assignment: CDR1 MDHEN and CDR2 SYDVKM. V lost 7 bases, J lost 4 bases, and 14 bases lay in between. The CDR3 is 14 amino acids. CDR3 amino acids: CASTSPSPKNIQYF. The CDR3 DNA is TGTGCCAGCACTTCTCCCTCCCCTAAAAACATTCAGTACTTC. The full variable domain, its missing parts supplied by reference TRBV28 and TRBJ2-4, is DVKVTQSSRYLVKRTGEKVFLECVQDMDHENMFWYRQDPGLGLRLIYFSYDVKMKEKGDIPEGYSVSREKKERFSLILESASTNQTSMYLCASTSPSPKNIQYFGAGTRLSVL.

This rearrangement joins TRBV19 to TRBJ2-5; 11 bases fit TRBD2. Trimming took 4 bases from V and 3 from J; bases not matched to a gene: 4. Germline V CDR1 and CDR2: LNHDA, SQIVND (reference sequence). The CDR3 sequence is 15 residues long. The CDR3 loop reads CASSRTSGPKETQYF. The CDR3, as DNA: TGTGCCAGTAGTAGGACTAGCGGGCCAAAAGAGACCCAGTACTTC. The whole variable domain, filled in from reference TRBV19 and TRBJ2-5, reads DGGITQSPKYLFRKEGQNVTLSCEQNLNHDAMYWYRQDPGQGLRLIYYSQIVNDFQKGDIAEGYSVSREKKESFPLTVTSAQKNPTAFYLCASSRTSGPKETQYFGPGTRLLVL.

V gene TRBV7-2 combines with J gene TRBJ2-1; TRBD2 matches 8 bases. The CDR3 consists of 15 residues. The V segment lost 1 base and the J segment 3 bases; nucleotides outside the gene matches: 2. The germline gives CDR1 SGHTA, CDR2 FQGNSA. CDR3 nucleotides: TGTGCCAGCAGCTTAGGCGGGGGGCTCTACAATGAGCAGTTCTTC. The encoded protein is CASSLGGGLYNEQFF. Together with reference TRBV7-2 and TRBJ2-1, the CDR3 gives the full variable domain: GAGVSQSPSNKVTEKGKDVELRCDPISGHTALYWYRQSLGQGLEFLIYFQGNSAPDKSGLPSDRFSAERTGGSVSTLTIQRTQQEDSAVYLCASSLGGGLYNEQFFGPGTRLTVL.

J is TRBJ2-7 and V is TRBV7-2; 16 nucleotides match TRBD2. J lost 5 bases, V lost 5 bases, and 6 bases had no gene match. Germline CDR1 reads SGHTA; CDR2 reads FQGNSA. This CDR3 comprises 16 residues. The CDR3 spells CASSRQGTSGGDEQYF. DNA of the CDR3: TGTGCCAGCAGCCGTCAGGGGACTAGCGGGGGGGACGAGCAGTACTTC.

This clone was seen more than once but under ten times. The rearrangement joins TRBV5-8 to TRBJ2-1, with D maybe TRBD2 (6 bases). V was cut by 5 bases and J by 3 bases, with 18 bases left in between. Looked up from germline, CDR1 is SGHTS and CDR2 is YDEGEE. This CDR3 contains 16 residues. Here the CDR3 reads CASRVVGTPSYNEQFF. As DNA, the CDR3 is TGTGCCAGCAGAGTGGTCGGGACTCCTAGCTACAATGAGCAGTTCTTC.

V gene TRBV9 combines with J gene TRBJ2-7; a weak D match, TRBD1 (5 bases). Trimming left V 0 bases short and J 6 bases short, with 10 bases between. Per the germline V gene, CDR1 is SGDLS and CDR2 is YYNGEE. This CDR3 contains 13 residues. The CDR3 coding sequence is TGTGCCAGCAGCGTAGATGCAGGGCGCGAGCAGTACTTC. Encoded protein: CASSVDAGREQYF.

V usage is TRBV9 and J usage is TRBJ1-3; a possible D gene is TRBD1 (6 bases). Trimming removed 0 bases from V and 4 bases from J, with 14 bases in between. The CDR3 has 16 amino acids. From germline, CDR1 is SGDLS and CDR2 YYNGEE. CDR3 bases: TGTGCCAGCAGCGTAGTAGGGGGACCCCTCGGAAACACCATATATTTT. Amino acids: CASSVVGGPLGNTIYF.

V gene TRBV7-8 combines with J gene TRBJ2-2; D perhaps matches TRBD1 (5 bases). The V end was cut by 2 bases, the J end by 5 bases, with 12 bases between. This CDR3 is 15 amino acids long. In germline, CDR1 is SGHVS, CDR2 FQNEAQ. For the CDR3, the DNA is TGTGCCAGCAGCTTATTAGGGGCTTCAACCGGGGAGCTGTTTTTT. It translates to CASSLLGASTGELFF.

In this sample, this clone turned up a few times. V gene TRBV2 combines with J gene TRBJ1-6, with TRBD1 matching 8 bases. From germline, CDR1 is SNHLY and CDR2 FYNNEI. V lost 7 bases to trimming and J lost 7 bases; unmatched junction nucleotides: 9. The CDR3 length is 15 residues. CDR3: CASTAVQGVNSPLHF. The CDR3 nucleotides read TGTGCCAGCACCGCCGTACAGGGGGTGAATTCACCCCTCCACTTT.

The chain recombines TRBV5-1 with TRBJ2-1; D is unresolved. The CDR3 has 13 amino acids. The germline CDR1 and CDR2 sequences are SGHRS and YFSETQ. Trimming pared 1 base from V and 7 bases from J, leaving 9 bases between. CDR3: CASSLTAMNEQFF. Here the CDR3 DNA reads TGCGCCAGCAGCTTGACCGCTATGAATGAGCAGTTCTTC. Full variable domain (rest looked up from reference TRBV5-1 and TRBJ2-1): KAGVTQTPRYLIKTRGQQVTLSCSPISGHRSVSWYQQTPGQGLQFLFEYFSETQRNKGNFPGRFSGRQFSNSRSEMNVSTLELGDSALYLCASSLTAMNEQFFGPGTRLTVL.

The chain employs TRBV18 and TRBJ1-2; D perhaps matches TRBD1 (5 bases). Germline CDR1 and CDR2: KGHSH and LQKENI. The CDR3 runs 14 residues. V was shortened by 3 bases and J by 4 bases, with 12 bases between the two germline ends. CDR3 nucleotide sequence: TGTGCCAGCTCACCCGCGGGGGAATCCTATGGCTACACCTTC. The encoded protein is CASSPAGESYGYTF.

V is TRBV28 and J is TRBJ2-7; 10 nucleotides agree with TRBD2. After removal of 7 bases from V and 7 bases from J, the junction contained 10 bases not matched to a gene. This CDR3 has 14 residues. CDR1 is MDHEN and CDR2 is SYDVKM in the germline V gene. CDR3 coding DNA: TGTGCCAGCATCTGGAGCGGGAGGGCCCTGGAGCAGTACTTC. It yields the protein CASIWSGRALEQYF.

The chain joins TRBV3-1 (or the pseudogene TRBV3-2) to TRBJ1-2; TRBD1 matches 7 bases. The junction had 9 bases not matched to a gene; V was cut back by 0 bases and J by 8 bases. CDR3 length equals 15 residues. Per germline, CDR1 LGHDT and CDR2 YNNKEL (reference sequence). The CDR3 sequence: CASSQDAGGEGGYTF. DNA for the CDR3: TGTGCCAGCAGCCAAGACGCAGGGGGTGAAGGCGGCTACACCTTC.

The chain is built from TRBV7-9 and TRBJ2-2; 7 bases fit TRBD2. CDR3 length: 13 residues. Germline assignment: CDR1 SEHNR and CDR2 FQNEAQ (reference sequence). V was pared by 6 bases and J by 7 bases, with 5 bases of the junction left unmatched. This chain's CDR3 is CASRRLAGGELFF. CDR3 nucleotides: TGTGCCAGCAGGAGACTAGCAGGCGGGGAGCTGTTTTTT.

The CDR3 loop is CASSPHGDYGYTF. CDR3 nucleotide sequence: TGTGCCAGCAGTCCTCACGGGGACTATGGCTACACCTTC. The V gene is TRBV12-3 or TRBV12-4, the J gene TRBJ1-2, with D unclear. The V end lost 5 bases, the J end lost 3 bases, and 10 bases lay between the germline ends. CDR3 size: 13 residues.

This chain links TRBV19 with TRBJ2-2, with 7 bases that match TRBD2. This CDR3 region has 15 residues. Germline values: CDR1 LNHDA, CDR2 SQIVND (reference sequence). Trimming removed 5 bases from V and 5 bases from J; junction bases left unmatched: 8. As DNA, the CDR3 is TGTGCCAGTAGTCGGCGGGAGTCCCTAACCGGGGAGCTGTTTTTT. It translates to CASSRRESLTGELFF. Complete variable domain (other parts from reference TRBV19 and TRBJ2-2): DGGITQSPKYLFRKEGQNVTLSCEQNLNHDAMYWYRQDPGQGLRLIYYSQIVNDFQKGDIAEGYSVSREKKESFPLTVTSAQKNPTAFYLCASSRRESLTGELFFGEGSRLTVL.

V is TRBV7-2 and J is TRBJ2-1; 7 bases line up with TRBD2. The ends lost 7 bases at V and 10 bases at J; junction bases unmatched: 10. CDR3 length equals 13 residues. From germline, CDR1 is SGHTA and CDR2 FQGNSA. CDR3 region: CASTPFRREEQFF. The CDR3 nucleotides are TGTGCCAGCACCCCATTCCGGCGGGAGGAGCAGTTCTTC.

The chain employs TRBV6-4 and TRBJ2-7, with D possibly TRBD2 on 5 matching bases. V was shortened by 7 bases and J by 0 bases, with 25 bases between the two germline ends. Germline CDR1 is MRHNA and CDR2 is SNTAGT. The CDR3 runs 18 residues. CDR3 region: CASKGKASLKPSSYEQYF. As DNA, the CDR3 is TGTGCCAGCAAAGGGAAGGCTAGCCTGAAACCCAGCTCCTACGAGCAGTACTTC.